The 28 T cell receptor beta chains presented below share a single source sample, sequenced in a study of cytomegalovirus exposure and HLA in healthy donors. The PCR ran on 60 Vbeta and 13 Jbeta primers. Repertoires were generated with immunoSEQ multiplex PCR, while TCRdb's copy carries only in-frame clones and drops some. Among some 100,000 clones listed, approximately 75% were seen once. Sequenced material: PBMCs. The receptor set was obtained from a man over 45 in good health and CMV-seropositive.

V gene TRBV5-4 combines with J gene TRBJ2-6, with D tentatively TRBD1 (6 bases). The CDR3 covers 17 residues. Trimming removed 5 bases at V and 0 bases at J, with 15 bases between. In germline, CDR1 is SGHNT, CDR2 YYREEE (reference sequence). CDR3 protein: CASSSGQGPSGANVLTF. DNA of the CDR3: TGTGCCAGCAGTTCGGGACAAGGCCCCTCTGGGGCCAACGTCCTGACTTTC.

This chain uses TRBV5-1 with TRBJ1-1; TRBD1 aligns across 7 bases. There are 14 residues in the CDR3. Trimming took 4 bases from V and 1 from J; bases not matched to a gene: 4. Germline CDR1 SGHRS, CDR2 YFSETQ. CDR3 protein: CASSQGTENTEAFF. The CDR3 DNA reads TGCGCCAGCAGCCAAGGGACAGAGAACACTGAAGCTTTCTTT.

The CDR3: CASSQDYSSSGANVLTF. The CDR3 nucleotides read TGTGCCAGCAGCCAAGATTACAGCAGCTCTGGGGCCAACGTCCTGACTTTC. This sequence joins TRBV4-2 and TRBJ2-6; D call uncertain. The V end lost 0 bases, the J end lost 0 bases, and 9 bases lay between the germline ends. Germline assignment: CDR1 LGHNA and CDR2 YNFKEQ. The CDR3 length is 17 residues.

In this sample, this clone turned up once. The chain links TRBV30 to TRBJ1-5, with D tentatively TRBD1 (5 bases). In germline, CDR1 is GTSNPN, CDR2 SVGIG (reference sequence). The CDR3 is 15 residues long. Trimming stripped 1 base from V and 5 bases from J, with 15 bases between. The CDR3 region is CAWSGGSSLHQPQHF. The CDR3 region has the DNA TGTGCCTGGAGTGGGGGCAGCTCACTCCATCAGCCCCAGCATTTT.

There are a few counts of this clone. The V gene is TRBV28, the J gene TRBJ1-6, with TRBD1 identical over 7 bases. Germline loops: CDR1 MDHEN, CDR2 SYDVKM. This CDR3 has 15 residues. V was pared by 1 base and J by 3 bases, with 0 bases of the junction left unmatched. The CDR3 spells CASSLSGGYNSPLHF. The CDR3 DNA is TGTGCCAGCAGTTTATCAGGGGGCTATAATTCACCCCTCCACTTT.

This clone was seen just once. CDR3 amino acids: CASNLLNTEAFF. In DNA, the CDR3 is TGTGCCAGCAACCTACTGAACACTGAAGCTTTCTTT. The rearrangement joins TRBV6-1 to TRBJ1-1; D gene ambiguous. Trimming removed 7 bases at V and 0 bases at J, with 6 bases between. CDR1 is MNHNS, CDR2 SASEGT, per germline. This CDR3 has 12 residues.

The chain couples TRBV20-1 to TRBJ1-1, with a possible D match to TRBD1 (5 bases). V lost 7 bases and J 4 bases, leaving 10 bases between the germline ends. Germline V gene lookup returns CDR1 DFQATT and CDR2 SNEGSKA (reference sequence). This CDR3 comprises 11 residues. Written as DNA, the CDR3 is TGCAGTGTTGGGGGGAGCACTGAAGCTTTCTTT. This translates into CSVGGSTEAFF.

The CDR3 sequence: CASSPNLLFTYNEQFF. DNA for the CDR3: TGTGCCAGTAGTCCGAACCTATTATTTACCTACAATGAGCAGTTCTTC. J is TRBJ2-1 and V is TRBV19; the D is unclear. Germline V gene sequence: CDR1 LNHDA, CDR2 SQIVND (reference sequence). Between the trimmed V and J ends, which lost 5 bases and 2 bases, there was a span of 16 bases. This CDR3 has 16 residues. The full variable domain, in which reference TRBV19 and TRBJ2-1 provide the parts outside the CDR3, is DGGITQSPKYLFRKEGQNVTLSCEQNLNHDAMYWYRQDPGQGLRLIYYSQIVNDFQKGDIAEGYSVSREKKESFPLTVTSAQKNPTAFYLCASSPNLLFTYNEQFFGPGTRLTVL.

The chain carries TRBV2 and TRBJ2-7; 7 bases are shared with TRBD1. The ends lost 5 bases at V and 1 base at J; junction bases unmatched: 8. CDR1 is SNHLY, CDR2 FYNNEI, per germline. The CDR3 sequence is 15 residues long. The CDR3 loop reads CASSSDRAQSYEQYF. The CDR3 DNA is TGTGCCAGCAGTTCAGACAGGGCCCAATCCTACGAGCAGTACTTC.

This clone was recorded once. This chain links TRBV5-6 with TRBJ1-5; TRBD1 agrees at 9 bases. Germline trimming cut 2 bases from V and 6 bases from J; bases unmatched to any gene: 6. The CDR3 has 15 amino acids. Germline V gene lookup returns CDR1 SGHDT and CDR2 YYEEEE. The CDR3 sequence is CASSFTGGIGQPQHF. The CDR3 nucleotides read TGTGCCAGCAGCTTTACAGGGGGCATAGGTCAGCCCCAGCATTTT.

The chain recombines TRBV18 with TRBJ2-5, with D perhaps TRBD1 (5 bases). The ends were cut back, 4 bases at V and 3 bases at J, with 15 bases in the middle. Germline V gene lookup returns CDR1 KGHSH and CDR2 LQKENI. The CDR3 contains 15 residues. The CDR3 loop reads CASSQDTHYKETQYF. CDR3 DNA sequence: TGTGCCAGCTCACAGGACACACATTACAAAGAGACCCAGTACTTC. The variable domain in full, with the rest retrieved from reference TRBV18 and TRBJ2-5, is NAGVMQNPRHLVRRRGQEARLRCSPMKGHSHVYWYRQLPEEGLKFMVYLQKENIIDESGMPKERFSAEFPKEGPSILRIQQVVRGDSAAYFCASSQDTHYKETQYFGPGTRLLVL.

CDR3 bases: TGTGCCAGCAGCACCCGACAGGGTTCCTACGAGCAGTACTTC. Residues: CASSTRQGSYEQYF. This chain connects TRBV7-6 to TRBJ2-7; TRBD1 matches at 7 bases. The V and J ends lost 5 bases and 1 base, in that order; junction bases with no gene match: 5. This CDR3 has 14 amino acids. Germline-derived CDR1 and CDR2 are SGHVS and FNYEAQ.

The rearrangement links TRBV29-1 to TRBJ1-1; maybe TRBD1 (6 bases). V lost 7 bases and J 10 bases, leaving 19 bases between the germline ends. The germline CDR1 and CDR2 sequences are SQVTM and ANQGSEA. The CDR3 extends over 12 amino acids. In DNA, the CDR3 is TGCAGCGGCGTCACCTCAGGGGAAGGAGCTTTCTTT. Amino acids: CSGVTSGEGAFF.

The V call is TRBV7-2, the J call TRBJ2-3; D is ambiguous. Per germline, CDR1 SGHTA and CDR2 FQGNSA. CDR3 length: 14 amino acids. The V gene lost 4 bases and the J gene lost 0 bases, with 8 bases spanning the gap. The CDR3 nucleotides read TGTGCCAGCAGCTGGCAGGCTAGCACAGATACGCAGTATTTT. Amino acid sequence: CASSWQASTDTQYF.

This clone was counted once. The chain is built from TRBV6-6 and TRBJ2-6; no definite D call. The germline V gene has CDR1 MNHNY and CDR2 SVGAGI (reference sequence). The length of the CDR3 is 15 residues. The V end lost 6 bases, the J end lost 0 bases, and 9 bases lay between the germline ends. The CDR3 region has the DNA TGTGCCAGCAGAAACCAGGTCTCTGGGGCCAACGTCCTGACTTTC. Residues: CASRNQVSGANVLTF.

V usage is TRBV18 and J usage is TRBJ1-2; D unclear. V lost 2 bases and J lost 8, with 9 bases in between. The CDR3 has 12 residues. Germline loops: CDR1 KGHSH, CDR2 LQKENI. The CDR3 sequence: CASSPDREGYTF. The CDR3 DNA sequence: TGTGCCAGCTCACCAGATAGGGAGGGCTACACCTTC. Full variable domain (rest looked up from reference TRBV18 and TRBJ1-2): NAGVMQNPRHLVRRRGQEARLRCSPMKGHSHVYWYRQLPEEGLKFMVYLQKENIIDESGMPKERFSAEFPKEGPSILRIQQVVRGDSAAYFCASSPDREGYTFGSGTRLTVV.

The chain is built from TRBV30 and TRBJ2-7; 9 nucleotides align to TRBD2. This CDR3 contains 15 residues. V dropped 1 base and J dropped 5; count of bases not matched to a gene: 9. Germline V gene data show CDR1 as GTSNPN and CDR2 as SVGIG (reference sequence). CDR3 loop: CAWSGLAGAVNEQYF. The CDR3 coding sequence is TGTGCCTGGAGTGGATTAGCGGGAGCAGTCAACGAGCAGTACTTC. The entire variable domain, with the rest obtained from reference TRBV30 and TRBJ2-7, is as follows: SQTIHQWPATLVQPVGSPLSLECTVEGTSNPNLYWYRQAAGRGLQLLFYSVGIGQISSEVPQNLSASRPQDRQFILSSKKLLLSDSGFYLCAWSGLAGAVNEQYFGPGTRLTVT.

The rearrangement joins TRBV19 to TRBJ2-7; 10 bases fit TRBD1. The germline V gene has CDR1 LNHDA and CDR2 SQIVND (reference sequence). J lost 2 bases, V lost 6 bases, and 7 bases had no gene match. This CDR3 has 15 residues. CDR3 protein: CASSDLGTGAYEQYF. CDR3 sequence (DNA): TGTGCCAGTAGCGATTTAGGGACAGGGGCCTACGAGCAGTACTTC.

The rearrangement links TRBV10-3 to TRBJ1-2, with D possibly being TRBD1 (6 bases). Germline CDR1 and CDR2: ENHRY and SYGVKD. This CDR3 contains 13 residues. V gave up 4 bases and J gave up 6 bases, with 12 bases separating them. This CDR3 reads CAISGGGAHGYTF. The CDR3 bases are TGTGCCATCAGTGGAGGGGGGGCGCATGGCTACACCTTC.

This clone was picked up a small number of times. The gene calls are TRBV27 and TRBJ1-1; no reliable D call. Germline V CDR1 and CDR2: MNHEY, SMNVEV (reference sequence). This CDR3 has 13 amino acids. V was trimmed by 4 bases and J by 4 bases, leaving 10 bases between them. In DNA, the CDR3 is TGTGCCAGCAGTTATGGTGTCGGCACTGAAGCTTTCTTT. It translates to CASSYGVGTEAFF.

This clone was counted once. The genes are TRBV29-1 and TRBJ2-4, with 7 nucleotides matching TRBD2. The CDR3 consists of 13 residues. Losses at the gene ends were 5 bases for V and 5 bases for J; bases not matched to a gene: 6. The germline CDR1 and CDR2 sequences are SQVTM and ANQGSEA. This CDR3 is CSVCWGGENIQYF. In nucleotides, the CDR3 is TGCAGCGTTTGTTGGGGGGGGGAAAACATTCAGTACTTC.

This chain connects TRBV4-3 to TRBJ2-2; D gene uncertain. The V end lost 1 base, the J end lost 5 bases, and 11 bases lay between the germline ends. This CDR3 has 15 residues. Germline V gene data show CDR1 as LGHNA and CDR2 as YSLEER. The CDR3 DNA reads TGCGCCAGCAGCCAAGCGAAGGAGAGGACCGGGGAGCTGTTTTTT. As protein: CASSQAKERTGELFF.

This clone was counted a few times. The J gene is TRBJ1-1, the V gene TRBV5-8; D is uncertain. This CDR3 has 13 residues. V was clipped by 3 bases and J by 4 bases, with 10 bases between them. Germline V lookup: CDR1 SGHTS, CDR2 YDEGEE. The CDR3 DNA follows: TGTGCCAGCAGCTGGGCCCGGGGCACTGAAGCTTTCTTT. Residues: CASSWARGTEAFF.

V gene TRBV27 combines with J gene TRBJ2-1, with D unresolved. The germline CDR1 and CDR2 sequences are MNHEY and SMNVEV (reference sequence). CDR3 length: 14 residues. The V end lost 7 bases, the J end lost 4 bases, and 14 bases lay between the germline ends. Here the CDR3 DNA reads TGTGCCAGCAACCCGCTATCACAGTACAATGAGCAGTTCTTC. Protein product: CASNPLSQYNEQFF.

The chain recombines TRBV6-6 with TRBJ2-3; no reliable D call. CDR3 length equals 11 residues. Germline values: CDR1 MNHNY, CDR2 SVGAGI (reference sequence). The V and J ends lost 9 bases and 4 bases respectively, with 8 bases between them. The CDR3 is CASRVADTQYF. CDR3 DNA sequence: TGTGCCAGTCGAGTCGCAGATACGCAGTATTTT.

This chain links TRBV11-3 with TRBJ2-7, with 7 bases that match TRBD2. Trimming cost V 1 base and J 3 bases; bases outside gene matches: 3. The germline gives CDR1 SGHNT, CDR2 YENEEA. The CDR3 covers 14 residues. The CDR3 DNA sequence: TGTGCCAGCAGCTTAGGGGAGGGTAACTACGAGCAGTACTTC. Translation: CASSLGEGNYEQYF.

J is TRBJ2-3 and V is TRBV7-9, with a possible D match to TRBD1 (6 bases). The germline gives CDR1 SEHNR, CDR2 FQNEAQ (reference sequence). V lost 2 bases and J lost 2, with 8 bases in between. This CDR3 comprises 14 residues. The CDR3 DNA sequence: TGTGCCAGCAGCTTACGACAGGTCACAGATACGCAGTATTTT. Translating gives CASSLRQVTDTQYF.

V is TRBV29-1 and J is TRBJ2-5; possibly TRBD1 for D (5 bases). The germline V and J ends were trimmed by 5 bases and 4 bases, with 14 bases remaining between them. The CDR3 is 13 residues long. Germline loops: CDR1 SQVTM, CDR2 ANQGSEA. The CDR3, as DNA: TGCAGCGTTAGACCAGCAGGGCCAGAGACCCAGTACTTC. It encodes CSVRPAGPETQYF.